This T cell receptor beta chain is drawn from a study of T-cell reconstitution after alpha-beta-depleted transplantation in children. It was with unique molecular identifiers that the TCRbeta library was prepared. A single record per CDR3 protein comes from TCRdb applying MiXCR to the PCR reads. This table has under 350,000 distinct CDR3 sequences, about 10% appearing once. The source material was PBMCs from the stem cell graft donor, sampled from the stem cell graft. This TCR was recovered from a human donor who donated a stem cell graft to a child with SCID.

CDR3 sequence (DNA): TGTGCCAGTAGTACTCGGACGGCGAACACCGGGGAGCTGTTTTTT. It yields the protein CASSTRTANTGELFF. The rearrangement joins TRBV19 to TRBJ2-2; D is undetermined. CDR3 length equals 15 residues. V was cut by 4 bases and J by 0 bases, with 9 bases left in between. Per the germline V gene, CDR1 is LNHDA and CDR2 is SQIVND (reference sequence).